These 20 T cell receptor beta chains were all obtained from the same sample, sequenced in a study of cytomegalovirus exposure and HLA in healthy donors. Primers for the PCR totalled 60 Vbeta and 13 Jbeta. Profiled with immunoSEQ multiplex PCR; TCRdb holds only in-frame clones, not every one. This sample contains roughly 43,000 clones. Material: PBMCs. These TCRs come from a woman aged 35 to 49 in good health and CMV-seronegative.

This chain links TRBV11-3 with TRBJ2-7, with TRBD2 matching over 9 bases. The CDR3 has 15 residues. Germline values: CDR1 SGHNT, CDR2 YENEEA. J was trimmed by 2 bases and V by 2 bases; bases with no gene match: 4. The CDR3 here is CASSLYAGGPYEQYF. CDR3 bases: TGTGCCAGCAGCTTATATGCGGGAGGGCCCTACGAGCAGTACTTC.

The CDR3 sequence is CASLGQSHAYEQYF. The DNA of the CDR3 is TGTGCCAGTTTGGGACAGAGTCATGCCTACGAGCAGTACTTC. This chain uses TRBV28 with TRBJ2-7; the match to TRBD1 covers 7 bases. V lost 9 bases to trimming and J lost 2 bases; unmatched junction nucleotides: 10. The CDR3 has 14 residues. CDR1 is MDHEN, CDR2 SYDVKM, per germline.

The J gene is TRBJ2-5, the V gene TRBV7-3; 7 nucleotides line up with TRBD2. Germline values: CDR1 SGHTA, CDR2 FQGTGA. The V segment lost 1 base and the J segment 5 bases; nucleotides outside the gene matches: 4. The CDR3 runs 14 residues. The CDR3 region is CASSLMSGGETQYF. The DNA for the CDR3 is TGTGCCAGCAGCTTAATGTCCGGGGGGGAGACCCAGTACTTC.

The DNA for the CDR3 is TGTGCCAGCAGGAAGGGGACAGGGGGAACCTACGAGCAGTACTTC. Its protein product is CASRKGTGGTYEQYF. The gene calls are TRBV28 and TRBJ2-7; 11 nucleotides line up with TRBD1. Trimming cost V 6 bases and J 2 bases; bases outside gene matches: 6. The germline CDR1 and CDR2 sequences are MDHEN and SYDVKM. The CDR3 covers 15 residues. Full variable domain (missing parts from reference TRBV28 and TRBJ2-7): DVKVTQSSRYLVKRTGEKVFLECVQDMDHENMFWYRQDPGLGLRLIYFSYDVKMKEKGDIPEGYSVSREKKERFSLILESASTNQTSMYLCASRKGTGGTYEQYFGPGTRLTVT.

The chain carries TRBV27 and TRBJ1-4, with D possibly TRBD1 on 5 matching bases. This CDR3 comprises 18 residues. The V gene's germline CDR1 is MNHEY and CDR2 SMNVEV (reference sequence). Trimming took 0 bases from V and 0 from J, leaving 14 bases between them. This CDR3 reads CASSLSRTNSATNEKLFF. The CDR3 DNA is TGTGCCAGCAGTTTATCGAGGACAAACTCTGCAACTAATGAAAAACTGTTTTTT.

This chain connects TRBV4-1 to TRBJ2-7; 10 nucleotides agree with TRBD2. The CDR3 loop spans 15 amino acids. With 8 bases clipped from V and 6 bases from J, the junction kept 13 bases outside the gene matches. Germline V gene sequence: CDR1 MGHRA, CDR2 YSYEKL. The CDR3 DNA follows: TGCGCCAGCTCCGTTCTAGCGGGAGAACGCTCCGAGCAGTACTTC. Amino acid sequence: CASSVLAGERSEQYF.

CDR3 region: CASSSPRAAYEAQPQHF. The CDR3 DNA is TGTGCCAGCAGTTCCCCGAGGGCGGCCTATGAGGCTCAGCCCCAGCATTTT. The V and J genes are TRBV28 and TRBJ1-5; D gene ambiguous. Germline V gene sequence: CDR1 MDHEN, CDR2 SYDVKM. V was trimmed by 4 bases and J by 6 bases, leaving 22 bases between them. The CDR3 length is 17 residues.

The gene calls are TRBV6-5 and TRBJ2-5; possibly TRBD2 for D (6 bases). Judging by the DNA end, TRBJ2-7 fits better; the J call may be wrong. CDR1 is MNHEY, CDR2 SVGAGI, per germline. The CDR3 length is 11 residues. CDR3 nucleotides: TGTGCCAGCAGGGGACTCTACGAGCAGTACTTC. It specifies CASRGLYEQYF.

The CDR3, as DNA: TGTGCCAGCAGTCGTCCGGGACTAGCTGGGGAGCAGTACTTC. It yields the protein CASSRPGLAGEQYF. The gene calls are TRBV27 and TRBJ2-7; 9 positions agree with TRBD2. The germline V gene encodes CDR1 MNHEY and CDR2 SMNVEV (reference sequence). This CDR3 spans 14 amino acids. The junction had 9 bases not matched to a gene; V was cut back by 5 bases and J by 7 bases.

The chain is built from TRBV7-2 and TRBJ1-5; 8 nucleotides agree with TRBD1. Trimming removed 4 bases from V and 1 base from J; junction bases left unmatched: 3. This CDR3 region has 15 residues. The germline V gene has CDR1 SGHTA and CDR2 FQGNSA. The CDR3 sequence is CASSSRGQSNQPQHF. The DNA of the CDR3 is TGTGCCAGCAGCTCCAGGGGGCAAAGCAATCAGCCCCAGCATTTT. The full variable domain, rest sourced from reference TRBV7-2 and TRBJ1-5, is GAGVSQSPSNKVTEKGKDVELRCDPISGHTALYWYRQSLGQGLEFLIYFQGNSAPDKSGLPSDRFSAERTGGSVSTLTIQRTQQEDSAVYLCASSSRGQSNQPQHFGDGTRLSIL.

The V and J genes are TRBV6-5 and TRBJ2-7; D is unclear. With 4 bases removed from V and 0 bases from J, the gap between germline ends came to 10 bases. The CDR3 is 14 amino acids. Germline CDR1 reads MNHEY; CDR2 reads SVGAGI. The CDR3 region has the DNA TGTGCCAGCAGTTTAGGCCCTAGCTCCTACGAGCAGTACTTC. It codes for CASSLGPSSYEQYF.

CDR3 sequence reads: CASSSGLADYNEQFF. CDR3 DNA sequence: TGTGCCAGCAGTTCCGGACTAGCGGACTACAATGAGCAGTTCTTC. The chain links TRBV27 to TRBJ2-1; 10 bases map to TRBD2. The length of the CDR3 is 15 residues. Germline CDR1 reads MNHEY; CDR2 reads SMNVEV (reference sequence). With V trimmed by 4 bases and J by 3 bases, 3 bases remained unmatched.

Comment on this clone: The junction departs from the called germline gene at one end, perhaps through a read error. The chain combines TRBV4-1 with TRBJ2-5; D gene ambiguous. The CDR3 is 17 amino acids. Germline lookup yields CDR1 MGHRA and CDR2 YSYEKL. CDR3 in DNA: TGCGCCAGCAGCCTAAAAAGAACCCCCTCATCCCCCGAGAACCAGTACTTC. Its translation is CASSLKRTPSSPENQYF.

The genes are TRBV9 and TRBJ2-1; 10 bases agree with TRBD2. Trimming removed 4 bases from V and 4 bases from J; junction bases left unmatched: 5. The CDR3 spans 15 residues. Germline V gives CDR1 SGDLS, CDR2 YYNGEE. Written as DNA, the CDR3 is TGTGCCAGCAGCTACGGGACTAGCGTTTACAATGAGCAGTTCTTC. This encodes CASSYGTSVYNEQFF.

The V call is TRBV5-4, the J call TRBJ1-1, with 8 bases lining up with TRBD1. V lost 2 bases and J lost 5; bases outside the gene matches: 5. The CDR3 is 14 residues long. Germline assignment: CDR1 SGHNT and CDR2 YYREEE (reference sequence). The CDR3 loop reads CASSFQGALTEAFF. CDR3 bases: TGTGCCAGCAGCTTTCAGGGGGCGTTGACTGAAGCTTTCTTT.

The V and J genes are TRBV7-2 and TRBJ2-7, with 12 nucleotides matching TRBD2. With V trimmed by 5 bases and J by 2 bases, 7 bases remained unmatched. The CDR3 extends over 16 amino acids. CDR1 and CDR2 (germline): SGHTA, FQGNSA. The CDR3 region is CASSIGLAGLPYEQYF. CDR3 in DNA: TGTGCCAGCAGCATCGGACTAGCGGGACTCCCCTACGAGCAGTACTTC.

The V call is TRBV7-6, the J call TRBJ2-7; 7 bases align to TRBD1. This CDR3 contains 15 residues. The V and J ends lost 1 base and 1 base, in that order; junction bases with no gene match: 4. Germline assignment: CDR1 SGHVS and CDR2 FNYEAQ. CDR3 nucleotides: TGTGCCAGCAGCTTAGAGACAGGGCAATCCTACGAGCAGTACTTC. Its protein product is CASSLETGQSYEQYF.

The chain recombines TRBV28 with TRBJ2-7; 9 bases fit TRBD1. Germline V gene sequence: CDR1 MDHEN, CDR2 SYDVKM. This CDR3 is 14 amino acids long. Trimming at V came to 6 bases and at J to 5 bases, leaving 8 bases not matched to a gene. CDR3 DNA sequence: TGTGCCAGCAGAACCGGGACAGGGTTTAACGAGCAGTACTTC. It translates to CASRTGTGFNEQYF.

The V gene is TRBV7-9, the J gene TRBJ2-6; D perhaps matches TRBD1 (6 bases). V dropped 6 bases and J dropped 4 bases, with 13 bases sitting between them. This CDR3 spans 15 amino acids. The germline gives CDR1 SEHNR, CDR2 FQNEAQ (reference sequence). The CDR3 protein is CASRDTGSGANVLTF. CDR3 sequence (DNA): TGTGCCAGCAGGGACACAGGGTCCGGGGCCAACGTCCTGACTTTC.

In DNA, the CDR3 is TGTGCCAGCAGCGCCCAGGCCCGACAGATCTACGAGCAGTACTTC. It codes for CASSAQARQIYEQYF. This chain joins TRBV6-6 and TRBJ2-7; tentatively, D is TRBD1 (5 bases). CDR3 size: 15 residues. Germline V gene sequence: CDR1 MNHNY, CDR2 SVGAGI (reference sequence). V dropped 6 bases and J dropped 3 bases, with 18 bases sitting between them.